This TCR beta chain was identified during a study of beta chain features in type 1 diabetes. Study as a whole: No patient-donor differences in age, gender, total cells or subset yield.

Germline values: CDR1 GTSNPN, CDR2 SVGIG (reference sequence). The germline V and J ends were trimmed by 5 bases and 5 bases, with 12 bases remaining between them. The CDR3 consists of 12 residues. Reverse transcribing all isolated RNA meant expressed TCRB transcripts were sequenced. Using immunoSEQ multiplex PCR, the repertoire was profiled, and TCRdb retains in-frame clones only, with some absent. Here the sample spans hundreds of thousands of clones, over 10% being singletons. Worth noting for this clone: Its antigen remains unidentified. The sample contains more than one DNA sequence encoding this CDR3.

The study, taken as a whole, reports: Diminished insertions and augmented deletions at VDJ junctions characterized type 1 diabetes patients. All four CD4+ subsets from Type 1 diabetes patients carried moderately but significantly shorter TCRB CDR3s. Highly expressing activated T cells could be over-counted with a cDNA template.

This TCR was sampled from a young man with type 1 diabetes. Sequencing was carried out using naive CD4+ T cells from blood. The chain is built from TRBV30 and TRBJ1-1, with D maybe TRBD1 (5 bases). In nucleotides, the CDR3 is TGTGCCTGGGACCGCGGGGGGACTGAAGCTTTCTTT. Protein: CAWDRGGTEAFF.